The entry below gives a single T cell receptor beta chain sequence along with its context. The data derive from a study of technical replicates of blood from several donors. V shed 8 bases and J shed 2 bases, with 16 bases lying between them. Germline CDR1 reads LNHDA; CDR2 reads SQIVND (reference sequence). There are 14 residues in the CDR3. Clones were read by immunoSEQ multiplex PCR, and TCRdb kept only the in-frame ones, dropping some. The profile shows fewer than 90,000 clones, about 90% of them singletons. Sequenced material: T cells isolated from PBMCs. The rearrangement joins TRBV19 to TRBJ2-7, with D possibly being TRBD1 (5 bases). The sequence came from a human donor in good health. CDR3 coding DNA: TGTGCCAGTGGAAGGGGTGAAGGGACCTACGAGCAGTACTTC. This translates into CASGRGEGTYEQYF.